The 32 T cell receptor beta chains below were found in one sample sequenced in a study of cytomegalovirus exposure and HLA in healthy donors. Use of 60 Vbeta and 13 Jbeta primers characterized the PCR. Data came from immunoSEQ multiplex PCR; TCRdb stores just in-frame clones and leaves some out. The sample consists of about 110,000 clones, roughly 82% of them appearing once. The source material was PBMCs. Every receptor here comes from a woman aged 45-65 years in good health and CMV-seropositive.

The V and J genes are TRBV5-4 and TRBJ1-4, with D uncertain. The V gene's germline CDR1 is SGHNT and CDR2 YYREEE (reference sequence). The CDR3 totals 15 residues. Trimming left V 2 bases short and J 2 bases short, with 10 bases between. DNA of the CDR3: TGTGCCAGCAGCTTAAGCGTATCCACTAATGAAAAACTGTTTTTT. It is translated as CASSLSVSTNEKLFF.

The CDR3: CASSLSTGKETQYF. DNA of the CDR3: TGTGCCAGCAGCTTATCAACGGGGAAAGAGACCCAGTACTTC. V and J are TRBV7-9 and TRBJ2-5; maybe TRBD2 (5 bases). The V end lost 2 bases, the J end lost 3 bases, and 10 bases lay between the germline ends. Germline CDR1 reads SEHNR; CDR2 reads FQNEAQ (reference sequence). The CDR3 has 14 residues.

V usage is TRBV5-1 and J usage is TRBJ2-3; D is undetermined. Trimming cost V 2 bases and J 6 bases, with 13 bases left between them. Looked up from germline, CDR1 is SGHRS and CDR2 is YFSETQ. This CDR3 has 14 residues. The CDR3 spells CASSFNSAGDTQYF. The CDR3, as DNA: TGCGCCAGCAGCTTCAACTCCGCCGGGGATACGCAGTATTTT.

The chain carries TRBV7-9 and TRBJ2-7, with 8 positions matching TRBD1. This CDR3 contains 14 residues. Germline assignment: CDR1 SEHNR and CDR2 FQNEAQ (reference sequence). After removal of 3 bases from V and 2 bases from J, the junction contained 3 bases not matched to a gene. The CDR3: CASSFGQGPYEQYF. CDR3 coding DNA: TGTGCCAGCAGCTTCGGACAGGGCCCCTACGAGCAGTACTTC.

The chain is built from TRBV2 and TRBJ2-5; possible D gene TRBD2, 6 bases. The CDR3 runs 14 residues. CDR1 and CDR2 from the germline V gene are SNHLY and FYNNEI. Trimming left V 1 base short and J 5 bases short, with 11 bases between. CDR3 residues: CASSEGDSRETQYF. As DNA, the CDR3 is TGTGCCAGCAGTGAAGGGGACTCCCGTGAGACCCAGTACTTC.

J is TRBJ1-2 and V is TRBV28; D gene ambiguous. With 10 bases removed from V and 0 bases from J, the gap between germline ends came to 18 bases. This CDR3 contains 15 residues. Germline V lookup: CDR1 MDHEN, CDR2 SYDVKM. The chain's CDR3 is CANEMYRPPNYGYTF. CDR3 sequence (DNA): TGTGCCAACGAAATGTACAGACCTCCTAACTATGGCTACACCTTC.

V is TRBV2 and J is TRBJ1-5; D call uncertain. Per the germline V gene, CDR1 is SNHLY and CDR2 is FYNNEI. Trimming cost V 6 bases and J 5 bases, with 11 bases left between them. This CDR3 contains 13 residues. The CDR3 bases are TGTGCCAGCAGCGTTCAAGAGGATCAGCCCCAGCATTTT. As protein: CASSVQEDQPQHF.

The chain is built from TRBV30 and TRBJ1-1; a weak D match, TRBD1 (6 bases). Germline V gene data show CDR1 as GTSNPN and CDR2 as SVGIG (reference sequence). The CDR3 loop spans 15 amino acids. Trimming pared 3 bases from V and 8 bases from J, leaving 22 bases between. CDR3: CAWSPGGAGLGEAFF. CDR3 coding DNA: TGTGCCTGGAGCCCTGGGGGCGCCGGGCTGGGGGAAGCTTTCTTT. The variable domain in full, with the rest retrieved from reference TRBV30 and TRBJ1-1, is SQTIHQWPATLVQPVGSPLSLECTVEGTSNPNLYWYRQAAGRGLQLLFYSVGIGQISSEVPQNLSASRPQDRQFILSSKKLLLSDSGFYLCAWSPGGAGLGEAFFGQGTRLTVV.

The V gene is TRBV7-3, the J gene TRBJ2-5; D remains ambiguous. The V gene lost 5 bases and the J gene lost 4 bases, with 11 bases spanning the gap. Germline CDR1 is SGHTA and CDR2 is FQGTGA. The CDR3 length is 13 residues. Here the CDR3 reads CASSLYSGETQYF. The CDR3 nucleotides read TGTGCCAGCAGCCTCTACTCAGGAGAGACCCAGTACTTC.

The chain is built from TRBV18 and TRBJ1-1; D remains ambiguous. The CDR3 runs to 13 residues. The germline V gene has CDR1 KGHSH and CDR2 LQKENI. V was shortened by 4 bases and J by 1 base, with 7 bases between the two germline ends. The CDR3 sequence: CASSQQANTEAFF. DNA for the CDR3: TGTGCCAGCTCACAGCAGGCGAACACTGAAGCTTTCTTT.

The gene calls are TRBV30 and TRBJ2-5; no reliable D call. CDR3 length equals 12 residues. Per germline, CDR1 GTSNPN and CDR2 SVGIG (reference sequence). V lost 2 bases to trimming and J lost 3 bases, with 7 bases between them. CDR3 amino acids: CAWSPLEETQYF. CDR3 bases: TGTGCCTGGAGTCCCCTTGAAGAGACCCAGTACTTC.

This clone was seen a few times. The chain has TRBV6-5 and TRBJ2-7; 7 bases fit TRBD1. CDR1 MNHEY and CDR2 SVGAGI come from the germline V gene. This CDR3 has 12 residues. The V segment lost 7 bases and the J segment 5 bases; nucleotides outside the gene matches: 5. The CDR3 DNA reads as TGTGCCAGCATGGACAGGCTGAACGAGCAGTACTTC. It specifies CASMDRLNEQYF.

This chain joins TRBV2 and TRBJ1-4, with D possibly TRBD1 on 6 matching bases. The CDR3 covers 15 residues. CDR1 and CDR2 from the germline V gene are SNHLY and FYNNEI. The germline V and J ends were trimmed by 6 bases and 4 bases, with 15 bases remaining between them. CDR3 nucleotide sequence: TGTGCCAGCAGGGCCCGACAGGCCGTTAATGAAAAACTGTTTTTT. This sequence encodes CASRARQAVNEKLFF.

This chain uses TRBV19 with TRBJ2-1, with 11 bases identical to TRBD2. The CDR3 sequence is 15 residues long. V lost 1 base and J lost 6; bases outside the gene matches: 2. From germline, CDR1 is LNHDA and CDR2 SQIVND (reference sequence). For the CDR3, the DNA is TGTGCCAGTAGTATAGTCCTAGCGGGGGGCAATGAGCAGTTCTTC. Translation: CASSIVLAGGNEQFF. The full variable domain, its missing parts supplied by reference TRBV19 and TRBJ2-1, is DGGITQSPKYLFRKEGQNVTLSCEQNLNHDAMYWYRQDPGQGLRLIYYSQIVNDFQKGDIAEGYSVSREKKESFPLTVTSAQKNPTAFYLCASSIVLAGGNEQFFGPGTRLTVL.

This clone was recorded only once. The V call is TRBV19, the J call TRBJ2-2, with 7 bases identical to TRBD1. V shed 5 bases, J shed 1 base, and the junction held 1 base outside the gene matches. Germline-derived CDR1 and CDR2 are LNHDA and SQIVND (reference sequence). This CDR3 has 14 amino acids. Here the CDR3 reads CASSWDRNTGELFF. DNA of the CDR3: TGTGCCAGTAGTTGGGACAGGAACACCGGGGAGCTGTTTTTT. Looking up the rest from reference TRBV19 and TRBJ2-2 gives the full variable domain: DGGITQSPKYLFRKEGQNVTLSCEQNLNHDAMYWYRQDPGQGLRLIYYSQIVNDFQKGDIAEGYSVSREKKESFPLTVTSAQKNPTAFYLCASSWDRNTGELFFGEGSRLTVL.

The rearrangement joins TRBV19 to TRBJ2-7; D gene ambiguous. Trimming removed 3 bases from V and 2 bases from J, with 8 bases in between. This CDR3 spans 13 amino acids. The V gene's germline CDR1 is LNHDA and CDR2 SQIVND (reference sequence). CDR3 nucleotides: TGTGCCAGTAGTATCAGTCCCCCCTACGAGCAGTACTTC. It yields the protein CASSISPPYEQYF.

The rearrangement uses TRBV10-3 and TRBJ2-2; possible D gene TRBD2, 6 bases. The V end lost 8 bases, the J end lost 0 bases, and 10 bases lay between the germline ends. The germline gives CDR1 ENHRY, CDR2 SYGVKD. This CDR3 is 14 amino acids long. CDR3 protein: CAIGGLSNTGELFF. CDR3 in DNA: TGTGCCATCGGTGGACTATCGAACACCGGGGAGCTGTTTTTT.

CDR3 coding DNA: TGTGCCAGCAGCTTAACCAGGGAAAATTCACCCCTCCACTTT. It codes for CASSLTRENSPLHF. The chain has TRBV7-3 and TRBJ1-6, with D possibly being TRBD1 (5 bases). CDR3 length: 14 amino acids. V dropped 0 bases and J dropped 7 bases, with 7 bases sitting between them. Germline loops: CDR1 SGHTA, CDR2 FQGTGA.

Notes on this clone: This CDR3 is also generated by other DNA sequences in the sample. The V gene is TRBV6-4, the J gene TRBJ1-1, with TRBD1 matching over 7 bases. Germline CDR1 and CDR2: MRHNA and SNTAGT. CDR3 length: 15 amino acids. The ends lost 3 bases at V and 10 bases at J; junction bases unmatched: 14. CDR3 sequence reads: CASSDSGGRGPTAFF. Written as DNA, the CDR3 is TGTGCCAGCAGTGATTCTGGAGGAAGGGGGCCTACAGCTTTCTTT.

The chain combines TRBV30 with TRBJ1-1, with 9 nucleotides matching TRBD1. Germline lookup yields CDR1 GTSNPN and CDR2 SVGIG (reference sequence). J gave up 4 bases and V 2 bases, and 14 bases lay outside the gene matches. This CDR3 has 17 residues. The CDR3 DNA reads as TGTGCCTGGAGTCGATCCTCTGTGACAGGGGGGAGCACTGAAGCTTTCTTT. As protein: CAWSRSSVTGGSTEAFF.

The rearrangement uses TRBV10-3 and TRBJ2-1, with TRBD2 matching 7 bases. The germline CDR1 and CDR2 sequences are ENHRY and SYGVKD. CDR3 length equals 14 residues. The CDR3 DNA reads TGTGGCTCATCCGGGCTAGCGGAAGACAATGAGCAGTTCTTC. It codes for CGSSGLAEDNEQFF.

This clone came up a few times. V and J are TRBV4-2 and TRBJ2-3; unclear D gene. The CDR3 is 13 amino acids. Looked up from germline, CDR1 is LGHNA and CDR2 is YNFKEQ. The V gene lost 1 base and the J gene lost 2 bases, with 4 bases spanning the gap. CDR3 sequence (DNA): TGTGCCAGCAGCCAAGGGCCCACAGATACGCAGTATTTT. Amino acid sequence: CASSQGPTDTQYF.

The chain is built from TRBV6-6 and TRBJ2-3, with 10 nucleotides matching TRBD1. The junction had 7 bases not matched to a gene; V was cut back by 6 bases and J by 4 bases. CDR3 length equals 15 residues. Germline values: CDR1 MNHNY, CDR2 SVGAGI (reference sequence). CDR3 amino acids: CASSPSGQGADTQYF. The CDR3 DNA reads TGTGCCAGCAGCCCCTCCGGACAGGGGGCAGATACGCAGTATTTT.

The V call is TRBV7-6, the J call TRBJ2-7; TRBD1 matches at 9 bases. Germline CDR1 and CDR2: SGHVS and FNYEAQ. Germline trimming cut 0 bases from V and 3 bases from J; bases unmatched to any gene: 3. The CDR3 covers 15 residues. CDR3 amino acids: CASSLARTGVYEQYF. The CDR3 DNA sequence: TGTGCCAGCAGCTTAGCCCGGACAGGGGTCTACGAGCAGTACTTC.

This clone occurred a few times. The chain recombines TRBV2 with TRBJ1-1; 7 nucleotides agree with TRBD1. The germline V gene has CDR1 SNHLY and CDR2 FYNNEI. The CDR3 covers 14 residues. J gave up 7 bases and V 6 bases, and 11 bases lay outside the gene matches. The chain's CDR3 is CASRIRTGVFEAFF. For the CDR3, the DNA is TGTGCCAGCAGGATACGTACAGGGGTCTTTGAAGCTTTCTTT.

This clone was found a few times. The chain uses TRBV27 and TRBJ2-1, with TRBD2 matching over 7 bases. Germline V gene sequence: CDR1 MNHEY, CDR2 SMNVEV (reference sequence). V was pared by 5 bases and J by 10 bases, with 17 bases of the junction left unmatched. The CDR3 runs to 16 residues. CDR3 sequence reads: CASSATRDYPLGEQFF. CDR3 DNA: TGTGCCAGCAGTGCAACCCGGGACTACCCCCTCGGAGAGCAGTTCTTC.

The gene calls are TRBV7-6 and TRBJ2-7; 7 positions agree with TRBD2. Trimming cost V 0 bases and J 4 bases; bases outside gene matches: 12. CDR3 length equals 17 residues. Germline V gene data show CDR1 as SGHVS and CDR2 as FNYEAQ. The CDR3 here is CASSLAGTGTTGYEQYF. CDR3 bases: TGTGCCAGCAGCTTAGCTGGAACCGGGACTACAGGTTACGAGCAGTACTTC.

This clone has more than one count but fewer than ten. The V call is TRBV5-4, the J call TRBJ2-5, with 7 bases identical to TRBD1. The germline V gene has CDR1 SGHNT and CDR2 YYREEE (reference sequence). The V segment lost 2 bases and the J segment 2 bases; nucleotides outside the gene matches: 3. This CDR3 has 14 amino acids. The CDR3 DNA sequence: TGTGCCAGCAGCTTCCCGACAGGGCAAGAGACCCAGTACTTC. Residues: CASSFPTGQETQYF.

This clone was observed a single time. J is TRBJ1-1 and V is TRBV5-1, with D possibly matching TRBD1 (6 bases). This CDR3 spans 14 amino acids. Germline CDR1 SGHRS, CDR2 YFSETQ. V shed 2 bases and J shed 0 bases, with 8 bases lying between them. The CDR3 region is CASSFTGMNTEAFF. CDR3 sequence (DNA): TGCGCCAGCAGCTTTACAGGGATGAACACTGAAGCTTTCTTT. Using reference TRBV5-1 and TRBJ1-1 for the parts outside the CDR3, the full variable domain is KAGVTQTPRYLIKTRGQQVTLSCSPISGHRSVSWYQQTPGQGLQFLFEYFSETQRNKGNFPGRFSGRQFSNSRSEMNVSTLELGDSALYLCASSFTGMNTEAFFGQGTRLTVV.

This chain connects TRBV7-6 to TRBJ2-1, with TRBD2 identical over 12 bases. The germline gives CDR1 SGHVS, CDR2 FNYEAQ. V shed 5 bases and J 9 bases; nucleotides not matched to a gene: 8. The CDR3 spans 15 residues. CDR3: CASSLRTSGVGEQFF. CDR3 DNA: TGTGCCAGCAGCCTCAGGACTAGCGGGGTTGGTGAGCAGTTCTTC.

The chain joins TRBV6-5 to TRBJ1-2, with TRBD1 as a possible D gene (6 bases). Trimming removed 4 bases from V and 7 bases from J, with 16 bases in between. There are 14 residues in the CDR3. CDR1 MNHEY and CDR2 SVGAGI come from the germline V gene. CDR3 DNA: TGTGCCAGCAGTTTGGGTTCGGGGGGCTCTGGCTACACCTTC. Amino acids: CASSLGSGGSGYTF.

The chain joins TRBV19 to TRBJ2-6; 7 nucleotides line up with TRBD1. V gave up 5 bases and J gave up 0 bases; unmatched junction bases: 10. CDR3 length equals 18 residues. In germline, CDR1 is LNHDA, CDR2 SQIVND (reference sequence). The CDR3 bases are TGTGCCAGTAGTCCTTCCGGACAGGTTTTCTCTGGGGCCAACGTCCTGACTTTC. Translated: CASSPSGQVFSGANVLTF. The whole variable domain, filled in from reference TRBV19 and TRBJ2-6, reads DGGITQSPKYLFRKEGQNVTLSCEQNLNHDAMYWYRQDPGQGLRLIYYSQIVNDFQKGDIAEGYSVSREKKESFPLTVTSAQKNPTAFYLCASSPSGQVFSGANVLTFGAGSRLTVL.